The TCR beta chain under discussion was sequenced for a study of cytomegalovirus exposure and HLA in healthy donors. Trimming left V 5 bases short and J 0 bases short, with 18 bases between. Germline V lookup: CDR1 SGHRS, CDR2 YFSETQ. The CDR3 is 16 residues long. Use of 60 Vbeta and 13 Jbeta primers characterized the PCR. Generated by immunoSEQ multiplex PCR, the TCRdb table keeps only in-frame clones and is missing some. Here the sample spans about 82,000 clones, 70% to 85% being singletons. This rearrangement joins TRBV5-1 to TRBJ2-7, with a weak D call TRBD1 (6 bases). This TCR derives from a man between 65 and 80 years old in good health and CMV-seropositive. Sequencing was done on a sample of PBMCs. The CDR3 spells CASRNTPDRSSYEQYF. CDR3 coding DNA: TGCGCCAGCAGAAACACCCCTGACAGGTCCTCCTACGAGCAGTACTTC.